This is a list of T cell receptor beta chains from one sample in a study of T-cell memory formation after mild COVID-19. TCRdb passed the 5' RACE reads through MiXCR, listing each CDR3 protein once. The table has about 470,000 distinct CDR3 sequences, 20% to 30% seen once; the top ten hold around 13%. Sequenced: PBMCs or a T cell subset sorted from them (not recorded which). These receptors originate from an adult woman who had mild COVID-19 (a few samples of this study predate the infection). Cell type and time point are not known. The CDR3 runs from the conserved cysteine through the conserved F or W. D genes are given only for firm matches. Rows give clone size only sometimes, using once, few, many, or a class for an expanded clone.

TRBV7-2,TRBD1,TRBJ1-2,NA,TGTGCCAGCAGCTTAGAACAATGGACAGGGGGCAACTATGGCTACACCTTC,CASSLEQWTGGNYGYTF
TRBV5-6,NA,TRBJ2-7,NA,TGTGCCAGCAGCTTAAGAGAGAGGGCCTACGAGCAGTACTTC,CASSLRERAYEQYF
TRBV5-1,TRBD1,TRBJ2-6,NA,TGCGCCAGCAGCATGACAGGGCTTGTGGCCAACGTCCTGACTTTC,CASSMTGLVANVLTF
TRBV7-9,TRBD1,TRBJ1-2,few,TGTGCCAGCAGCACCGGGACAGACTATGGCTACACCTTC,CASSTGTDYGYTF
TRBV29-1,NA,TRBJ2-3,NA,TGCAGCGTTGTATATATTAGCACAGATACGCAGTATTTT,CSVVYISTDTQYF
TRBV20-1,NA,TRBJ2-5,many,TGCAGTGCTAGAGCCCTGACGGGCCAGTGGGAGACCCAGTACTTC,CSARALTGQWETQYF
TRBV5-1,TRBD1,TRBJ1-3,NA,TGCGCCAGCAGCGTTACAGGGGCTGGAAACACCATATATTTT,CASSVTGAGNTIYF
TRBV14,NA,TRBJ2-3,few,TGTGCCAGCAGCCAAGTGGGGCCCACAGATACGCAGTATTTT,CASSQVGPTDTQYF
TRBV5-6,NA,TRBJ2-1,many,TGTGCCAGCAGCTTCGGGGTAGGTACATTCAATGAGCAGTTCTTC,CASSFGVGTFNEQFF
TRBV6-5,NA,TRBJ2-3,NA,TGTGCCAGCAGTTACAAAGGGTTGGTCAGGGATACGCAGTATTTT,CASSYKGLVRDTQYF
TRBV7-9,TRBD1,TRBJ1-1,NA,TGTGCCAGCAGCTTAGCCCCAGGGGGCTGGACTGAAGCTTTCTTT,CASSLAPGGWTEAFF
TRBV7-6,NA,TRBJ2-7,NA,TGTGCCAGCAGCTTAGCGGGGGTTTTTTCCTACGAGCAGTACTTC,CASSLAGVFSYEQYF
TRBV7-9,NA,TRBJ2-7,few,TGTGCCAGCACCAGACCGGAGGGGGACGAGCAGTACTTC,CASTRPEGDEQYF
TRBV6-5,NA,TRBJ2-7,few,TGTGCCAGCAGTTTGGACAGCGCTGCCTACGAGCAGTACTTC,CASSLDSAAYEQYF
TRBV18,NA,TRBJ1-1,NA,TGTGCCAGCGAAGGAGGTACGGGCACTGAAGCTTTCTTT,CASEGGTGTEAFF
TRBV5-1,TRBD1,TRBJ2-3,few,TGCGCCAGCAGCTTGTTCGTACAGGGGGCGACAGATACGCAGTATTTT,CASSLFVQGATDTQYF